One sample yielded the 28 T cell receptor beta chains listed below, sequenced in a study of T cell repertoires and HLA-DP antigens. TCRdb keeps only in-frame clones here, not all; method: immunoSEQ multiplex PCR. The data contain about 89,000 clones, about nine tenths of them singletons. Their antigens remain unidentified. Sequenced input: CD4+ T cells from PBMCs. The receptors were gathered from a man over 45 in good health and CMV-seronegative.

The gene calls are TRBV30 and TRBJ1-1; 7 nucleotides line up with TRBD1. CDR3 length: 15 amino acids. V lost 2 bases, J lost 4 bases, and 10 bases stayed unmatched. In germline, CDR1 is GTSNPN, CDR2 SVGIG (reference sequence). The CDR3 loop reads CAWSPLRGFGTEAFF. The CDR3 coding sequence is TGTGCCTGGAGTCCCCTCAGGGGGTTCGGCACTGAAGCTTTCTTT.

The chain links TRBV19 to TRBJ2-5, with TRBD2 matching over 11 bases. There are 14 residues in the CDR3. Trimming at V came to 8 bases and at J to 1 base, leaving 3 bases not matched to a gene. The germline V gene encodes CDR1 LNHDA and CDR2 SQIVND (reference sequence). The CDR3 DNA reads TGTGCCAGTGGTAGCGGGGGGGCCCAAGAGACCCAGTACTTC. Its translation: CASGSGGAQETQYF.

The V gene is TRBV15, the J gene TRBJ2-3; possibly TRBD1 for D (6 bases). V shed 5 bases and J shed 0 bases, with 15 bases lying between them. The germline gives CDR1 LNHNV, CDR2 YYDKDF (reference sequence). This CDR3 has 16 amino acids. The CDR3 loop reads CATSDTGKWSTDTQYF. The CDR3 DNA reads TGTGCCACCAGCGATACAGGGAAGTGGAGCACAGATACGCAGTATTTT.

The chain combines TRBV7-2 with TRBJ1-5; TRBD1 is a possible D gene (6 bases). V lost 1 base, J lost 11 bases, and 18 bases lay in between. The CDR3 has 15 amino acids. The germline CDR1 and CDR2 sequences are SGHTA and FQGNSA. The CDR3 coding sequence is TGTGCCAGCAGCTTAGTGGGGGCAGGGGCAAGGACCCAGCATTTT. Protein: CASSLVGAGARTQHF.

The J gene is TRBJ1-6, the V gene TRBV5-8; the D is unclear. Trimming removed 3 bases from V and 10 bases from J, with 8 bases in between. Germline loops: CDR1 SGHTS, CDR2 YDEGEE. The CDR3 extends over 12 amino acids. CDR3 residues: CASSWAGSPLHF. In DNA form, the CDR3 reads TGTGCCAGCAGCTGGGCGGGGTCACCCCTCCACTTT. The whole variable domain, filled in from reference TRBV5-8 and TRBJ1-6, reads EAGVTQSPTHLIKTRGQQATLRCSPISGHTSVYWYQQALGLGLQFLLWYDEGEERNRGNFPPRFSGRQFPNYSSELNVNALELEDSALYLCASSWAGSPLHFGNGTRLTVT.

The CDR3 is CASSFPNRGEWTGELFF. The CDR3 DNA reads as TGTGCCAGCAGCTTCCCCAACAGGGGGGAATGGACCGGGGAGCTGTTTTTT. This chain connects TRBV7-2 to TRBJ2-2, with 8 bases fitting TRBD1. This CDR3 spans 17 amino acids. J gave up 5 bases and V 3 bases, and 11 bases lay outside the gene matches. CDR1 SGHTA and CDR2 FQGNSA come from the germline V gene. The full variable domain, with the rest looked up from reference TRBV7-2 and TRBJ2-2, is GAGVSQSPSNKVTEKGKDVELRCDPISGHTALYWYRQSLGQGLEFLIYFQGNSAPDKSGLPSDRFSAERTGGSVSTLTIQRTQQEDSAVYLCASSFPNRGEWTGELFFGEGSRLTVL.

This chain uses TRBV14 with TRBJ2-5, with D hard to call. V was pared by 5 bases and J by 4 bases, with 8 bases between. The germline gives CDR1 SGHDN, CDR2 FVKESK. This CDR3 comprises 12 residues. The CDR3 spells CASSVQRETQYF. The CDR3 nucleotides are TGTGCCAGCAGCGTGCAGAGAGAGACCCAGTACTTC. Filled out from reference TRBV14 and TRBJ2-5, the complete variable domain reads EAGVTQFPSHSVIEKGQTVTLRCDPISGHDNLYWYRRVMGKEIKFLLHFVKESKQDESGMPNNRFLAERTGGTYSTLKVQPAELEDSGVYFCASSVQRETQYFGPGTRLLVL.

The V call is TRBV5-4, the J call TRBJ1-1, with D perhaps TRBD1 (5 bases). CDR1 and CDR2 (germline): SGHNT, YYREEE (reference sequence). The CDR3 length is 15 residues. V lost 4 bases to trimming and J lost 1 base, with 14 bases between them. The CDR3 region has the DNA TGTGCCAGCAGCCTTGGGGCAGGGAAGAACACTGAAGCTTTCTTT. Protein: CASSLGAGKNTEAFF.

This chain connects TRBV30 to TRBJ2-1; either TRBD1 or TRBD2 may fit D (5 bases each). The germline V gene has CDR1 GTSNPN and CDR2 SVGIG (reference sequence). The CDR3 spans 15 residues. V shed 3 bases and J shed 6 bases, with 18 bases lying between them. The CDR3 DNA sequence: TGTGCCTGGAGCGCCGGGACCTTAGCAAGCAATGAGCAGTTCTTC. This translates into CAWSAGTLASNEQFF.

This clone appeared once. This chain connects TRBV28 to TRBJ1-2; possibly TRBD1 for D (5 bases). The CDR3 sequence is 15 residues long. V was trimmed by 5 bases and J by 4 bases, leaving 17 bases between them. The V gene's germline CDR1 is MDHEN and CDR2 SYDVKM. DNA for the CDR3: TGTGCCAGCAGTCCTGATAGGAGCAGGGCCTATGGCTACACCTTC. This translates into CASSPDRSRAYGYTF.

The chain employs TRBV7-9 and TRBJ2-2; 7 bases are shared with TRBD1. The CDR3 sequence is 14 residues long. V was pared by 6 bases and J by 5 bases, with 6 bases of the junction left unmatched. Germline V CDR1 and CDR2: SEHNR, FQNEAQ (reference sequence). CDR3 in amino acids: CASSRDSETGELFF. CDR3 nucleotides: TGTGCCAGCAGTCGGGACAGTGAGACCGGGGAGCTGTTTTTT.

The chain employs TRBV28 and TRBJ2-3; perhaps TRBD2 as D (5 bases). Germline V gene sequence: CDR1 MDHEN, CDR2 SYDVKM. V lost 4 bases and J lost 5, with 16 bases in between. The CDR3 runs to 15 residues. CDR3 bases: TGTGCCAGCAGTTACGAGACTACCGGCGGAGATACGCAGTATTTT. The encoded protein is CASSYETTGGDTQYF.

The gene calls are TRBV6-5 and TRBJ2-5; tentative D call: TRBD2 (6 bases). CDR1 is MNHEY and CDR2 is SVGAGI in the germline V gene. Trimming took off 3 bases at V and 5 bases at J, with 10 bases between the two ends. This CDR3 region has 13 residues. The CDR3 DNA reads TGTGCCAGCAGTTATGGGGGGTCGGAGACCCAGTACTTC. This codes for CASSYGGSETQYF.

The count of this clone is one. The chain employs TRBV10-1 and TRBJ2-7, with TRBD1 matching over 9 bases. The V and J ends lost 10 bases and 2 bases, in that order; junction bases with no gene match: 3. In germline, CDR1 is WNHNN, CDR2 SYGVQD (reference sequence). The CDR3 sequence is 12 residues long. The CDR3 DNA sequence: TGCGCCACCGGACAGGGGCCCTACGAGCAGTACTTC. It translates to CATGQGPYEQYF.

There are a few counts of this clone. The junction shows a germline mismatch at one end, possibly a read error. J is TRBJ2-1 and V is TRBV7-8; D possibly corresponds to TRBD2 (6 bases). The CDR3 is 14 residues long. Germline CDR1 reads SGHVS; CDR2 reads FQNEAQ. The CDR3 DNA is TGTGCCAGCAGCCCCCGGGCTAGCGAGTTCCACCGGGTCTTC. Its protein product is CASSPRASEFHRVF.

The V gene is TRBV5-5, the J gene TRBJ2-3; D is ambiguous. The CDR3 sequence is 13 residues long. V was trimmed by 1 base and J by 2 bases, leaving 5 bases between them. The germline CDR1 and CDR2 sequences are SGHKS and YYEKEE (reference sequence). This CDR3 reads CASSLQPTDTQYF. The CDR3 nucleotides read TGTGCCAGCAGCTTGCAACCCACAGATACGCAGTATTTT.

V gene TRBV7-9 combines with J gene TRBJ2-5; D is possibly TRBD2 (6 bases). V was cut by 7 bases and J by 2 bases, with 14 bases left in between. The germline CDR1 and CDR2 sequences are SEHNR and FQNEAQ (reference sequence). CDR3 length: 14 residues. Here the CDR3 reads CASTSWGEQETQYF. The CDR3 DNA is TGTGCCAGCACCTCTTGGGGGGAGCAAGAGACCCAGTACTTC.

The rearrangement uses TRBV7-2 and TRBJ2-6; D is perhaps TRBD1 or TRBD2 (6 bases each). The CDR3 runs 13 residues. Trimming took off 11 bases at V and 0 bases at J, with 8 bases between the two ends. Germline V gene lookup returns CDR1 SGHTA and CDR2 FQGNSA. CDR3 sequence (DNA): TGTGCCGGAGGGGGCTCTGGGGCCAACGTCCTGACTTTC. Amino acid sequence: CAGGGSGANVLTF.

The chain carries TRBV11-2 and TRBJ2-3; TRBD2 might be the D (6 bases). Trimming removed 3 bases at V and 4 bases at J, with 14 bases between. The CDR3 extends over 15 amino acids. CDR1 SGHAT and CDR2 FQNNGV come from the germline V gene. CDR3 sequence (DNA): TGTGCCAGCAGCTTTGTCGGGAGTTCCCCAGATACGCAGTATTTT. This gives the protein CASSFVGSSPDTQYF.

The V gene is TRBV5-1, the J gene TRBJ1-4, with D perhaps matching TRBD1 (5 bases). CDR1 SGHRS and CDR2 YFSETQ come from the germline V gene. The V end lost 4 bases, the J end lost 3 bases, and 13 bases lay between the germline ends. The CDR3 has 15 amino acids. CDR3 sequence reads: CASSIQAASNEKLFF. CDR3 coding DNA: TGCGCCAGCAGCATACAGGCAGCGTCTAATGAAAAACTGTTTTTT.

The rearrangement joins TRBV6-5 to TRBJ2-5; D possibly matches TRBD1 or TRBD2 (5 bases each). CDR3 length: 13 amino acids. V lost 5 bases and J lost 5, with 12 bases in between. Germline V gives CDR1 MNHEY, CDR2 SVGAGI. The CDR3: CASSTGPGETQYF. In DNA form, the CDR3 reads TGTGCCAGCAGTACGGGACCTGGGGAGACCCAGTACTTC.

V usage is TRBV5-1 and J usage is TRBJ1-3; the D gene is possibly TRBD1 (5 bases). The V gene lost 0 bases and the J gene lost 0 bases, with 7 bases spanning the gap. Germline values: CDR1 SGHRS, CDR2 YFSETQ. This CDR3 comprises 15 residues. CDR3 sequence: CASSLGDGSGNTIYF. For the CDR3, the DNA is TGCGCCAGCAGCTTGGGGGACGGCTCTGGAAACACCATATATTTT. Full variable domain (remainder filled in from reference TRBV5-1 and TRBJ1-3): KAGVTQTPRYLIKTRGQQVTLSCSPISGHRSVSWYQQTPGQGLQFLFEYFSETQRNKGNFPGRFSGRQFSNSRSEMNVSTLELGDSALYLCASSLGDGSGNTIYFGEGSWLTVV.

The CDR3 reads CAILQGALDGYTF. The DNA of the CDR3 is TGTGCCATCTTACAGGGTGCCCTTGATGGCTACACCTTC. V gene TRBV19 combines with J gene TRBJ1-2; D perhaps matches TRBD1 (6 bases). Germline CDR1 reads LNHDA; CDR2 reads SQIVND (reference sequence). The CDR3 spans 13 residues. V lost 10 bases, J lost 6 bases, and 18 bases lay in between.

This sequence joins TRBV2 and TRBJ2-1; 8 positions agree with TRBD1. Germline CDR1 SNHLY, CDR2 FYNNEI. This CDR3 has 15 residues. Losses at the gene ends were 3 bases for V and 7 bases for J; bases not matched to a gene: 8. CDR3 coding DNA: TGTGCCAGCAGTGAGGACAGGGCGGTGGGGAATGAGCAGTTCTTC. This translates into CASSEDRAVGNEQFF.

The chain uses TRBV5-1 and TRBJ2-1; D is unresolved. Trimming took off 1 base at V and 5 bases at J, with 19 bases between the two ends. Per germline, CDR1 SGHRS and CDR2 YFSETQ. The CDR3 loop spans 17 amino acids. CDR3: CASSLYLNAGQDNEQFF. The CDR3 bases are TGCGCCAGCAGCTTGTACCTAAACGCCGGGCAGGACAATGAGCAGTTCTTC. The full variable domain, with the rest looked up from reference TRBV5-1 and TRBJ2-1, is KAGVTQTPRYLIKTRGQQVTLSCSPISGHRSVSWYQQTPGQGLQFLFEYFSETQRNKGNFPGRFSGRQFSNSRSEMNVSTLELGDSALYLCASSLYLNAGQDNEQFFGPGTRLTVL.

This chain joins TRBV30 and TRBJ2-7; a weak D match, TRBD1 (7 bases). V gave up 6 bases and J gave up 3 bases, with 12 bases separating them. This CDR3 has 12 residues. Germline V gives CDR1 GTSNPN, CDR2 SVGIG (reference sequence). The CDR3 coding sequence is TGTGCCTGTCACAGGGGAGGCTACGAGCAGTACTTC. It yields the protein CACHRGGYEQYF.

The CDR3 sequence: CASSAYRDRWDYGYTF. The CDR3 DNA reads as TGTGCCAGCAGCGCCTACCGGGACCGGTGGGACTATGGCTACACCTTC. This sequence joins TRBV9 and TRBJ1-2; weak D call: TRBD1 (5 bases). The germline V gene encodes CDR1 SGDLS and CDR2 YYNGEE. Trimming removed 3 bases from V and 3 bases from J, with 18 bases in between. CDR3 size: 16 residues.

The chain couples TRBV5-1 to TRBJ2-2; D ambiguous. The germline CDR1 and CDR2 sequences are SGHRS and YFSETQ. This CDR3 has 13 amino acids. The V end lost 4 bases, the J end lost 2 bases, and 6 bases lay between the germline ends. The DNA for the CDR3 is TGCGCCAGCAGCCTCGGTAACACCGGGGAGCTGTTTTTT. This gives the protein CASSLGNTGELFF.